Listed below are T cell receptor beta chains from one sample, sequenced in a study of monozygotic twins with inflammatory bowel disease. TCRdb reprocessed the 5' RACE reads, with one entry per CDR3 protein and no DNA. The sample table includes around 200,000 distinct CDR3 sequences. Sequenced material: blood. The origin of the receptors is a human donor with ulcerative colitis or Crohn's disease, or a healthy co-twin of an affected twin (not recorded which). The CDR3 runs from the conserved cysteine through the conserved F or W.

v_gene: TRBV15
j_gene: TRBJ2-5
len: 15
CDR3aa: CATSRDNSVQETQYF

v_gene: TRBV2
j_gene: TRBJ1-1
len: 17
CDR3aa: CASSESTGVRMNTEAFF

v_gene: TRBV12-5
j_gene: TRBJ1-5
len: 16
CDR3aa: CASGLRQGYDNQPQHF

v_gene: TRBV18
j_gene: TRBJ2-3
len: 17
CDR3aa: CASSRLAGGPATDTQYF

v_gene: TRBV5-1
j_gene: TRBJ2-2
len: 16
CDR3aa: CASSLASSLNTGELFF

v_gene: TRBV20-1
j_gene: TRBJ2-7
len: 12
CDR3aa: CSATGGSREQYF

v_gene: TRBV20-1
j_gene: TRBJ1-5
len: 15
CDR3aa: CSARDPGGFGQPQHF

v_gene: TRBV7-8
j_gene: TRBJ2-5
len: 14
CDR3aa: CASSSWTPGETQYF

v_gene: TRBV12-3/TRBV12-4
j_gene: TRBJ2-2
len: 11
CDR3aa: CASGAPRELFF

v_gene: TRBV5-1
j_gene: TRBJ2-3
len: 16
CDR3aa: CASSLVAGVGEVTQYF

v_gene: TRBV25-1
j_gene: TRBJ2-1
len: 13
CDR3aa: CASSEYKGNEQFF

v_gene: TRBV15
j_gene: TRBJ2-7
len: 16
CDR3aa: CATSRDLGRGPYEQYF

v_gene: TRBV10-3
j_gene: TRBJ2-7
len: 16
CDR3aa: CAISDYDYTTAYEQYF

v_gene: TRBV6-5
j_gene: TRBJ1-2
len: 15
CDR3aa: CASSYRDTAGYGYTF

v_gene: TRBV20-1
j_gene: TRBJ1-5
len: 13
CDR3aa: CSARAVGTQPQHF

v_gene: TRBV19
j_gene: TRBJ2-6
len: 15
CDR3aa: CASSAPGTGANVLTF

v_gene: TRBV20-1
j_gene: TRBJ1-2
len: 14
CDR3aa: CSAMGSTANYGYTF

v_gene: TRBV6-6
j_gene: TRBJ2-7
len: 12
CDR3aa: CASSLEFGLGYF

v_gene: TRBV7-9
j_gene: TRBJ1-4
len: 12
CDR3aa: CASSLVREKLFF

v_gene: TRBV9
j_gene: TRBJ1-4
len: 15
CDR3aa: CASTLGGRPNEKLFF

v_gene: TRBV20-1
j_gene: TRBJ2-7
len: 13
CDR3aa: CSASFSGGYEQYF

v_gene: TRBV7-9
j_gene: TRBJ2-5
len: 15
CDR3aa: CASSLWVAGTETQYF